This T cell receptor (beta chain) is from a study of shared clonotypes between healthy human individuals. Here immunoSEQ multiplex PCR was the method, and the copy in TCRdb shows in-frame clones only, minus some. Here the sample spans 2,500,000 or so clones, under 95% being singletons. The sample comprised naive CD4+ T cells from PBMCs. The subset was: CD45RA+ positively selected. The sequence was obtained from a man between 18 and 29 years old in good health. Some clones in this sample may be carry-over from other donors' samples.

The CDR3 reads CASGDRDRSWELFF. DNA for the CDR3: TGTGCCAGCGGGGACCGGGACAGGTCCTGGGAGCTGTTTTTT. The V gene is TRBV27, the J gene TRBJ2-2; 8 positions match TRBD1. V trimming: 8 bases; J trimming: 9 bases; junction bases outside the gene matches: 11. This CDR3 spans 14 amino acids. Per the germline V gene, CDR1 is MNHEY and CDR2 is SMNVEV (reference sequence).